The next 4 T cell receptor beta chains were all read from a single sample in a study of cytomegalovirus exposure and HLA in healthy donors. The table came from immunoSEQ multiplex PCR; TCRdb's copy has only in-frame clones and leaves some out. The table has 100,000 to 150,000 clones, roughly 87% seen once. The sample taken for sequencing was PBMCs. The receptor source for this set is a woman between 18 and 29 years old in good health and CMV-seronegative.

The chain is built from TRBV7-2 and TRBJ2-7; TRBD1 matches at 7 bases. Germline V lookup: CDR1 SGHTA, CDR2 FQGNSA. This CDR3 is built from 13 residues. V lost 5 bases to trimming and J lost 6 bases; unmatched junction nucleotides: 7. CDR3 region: CASSIETGAEQYV. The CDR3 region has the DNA TGTGCCAGCAGCATTGAAACAGGGGCCGAGCAGTACGTC.

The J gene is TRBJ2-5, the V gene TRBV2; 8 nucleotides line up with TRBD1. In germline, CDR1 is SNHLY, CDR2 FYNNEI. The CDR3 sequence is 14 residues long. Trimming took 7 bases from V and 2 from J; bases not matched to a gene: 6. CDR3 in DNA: TGTGCCAGCAAGGGACAGGCGCATCAAGAGACCCAGTACTTC. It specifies CASKGQAHQETQYF.

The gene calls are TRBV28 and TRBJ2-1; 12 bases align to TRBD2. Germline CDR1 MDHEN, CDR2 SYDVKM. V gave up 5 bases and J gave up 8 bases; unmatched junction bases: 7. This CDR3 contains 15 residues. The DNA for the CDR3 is TGTGCCAGCAGTCCACGACTAGCGGGAGTCGATGAGCAGTTCTTC. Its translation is CASSPRLAGVDEQFF.

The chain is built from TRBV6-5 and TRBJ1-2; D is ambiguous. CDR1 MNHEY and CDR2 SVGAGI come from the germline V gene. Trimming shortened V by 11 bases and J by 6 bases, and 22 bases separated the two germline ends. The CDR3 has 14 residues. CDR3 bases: TGTGCCGTTCAGAAGAGGGATCGGGTTAATGGCTACACCTTC. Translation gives CAVQKRDRVNGYTF.